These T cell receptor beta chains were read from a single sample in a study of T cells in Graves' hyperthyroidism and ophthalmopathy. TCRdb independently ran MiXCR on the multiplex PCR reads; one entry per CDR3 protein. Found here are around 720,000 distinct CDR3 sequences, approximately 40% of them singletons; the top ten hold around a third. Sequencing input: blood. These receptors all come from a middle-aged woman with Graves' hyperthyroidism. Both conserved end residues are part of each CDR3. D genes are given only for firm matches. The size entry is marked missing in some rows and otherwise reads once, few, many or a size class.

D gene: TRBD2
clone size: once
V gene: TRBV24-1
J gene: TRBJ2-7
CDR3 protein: CASSPRLAHSYGQYF
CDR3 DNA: TGTGCCAGCAGTCCACGACTAGCGCATTCCTACGGGCAGTACTTC

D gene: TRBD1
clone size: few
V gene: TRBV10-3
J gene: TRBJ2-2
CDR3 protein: CASSLGTGWVGELFF
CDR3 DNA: TGTGCCAGCAGTCTTGGGACAGGGTGGGTCGGGGAGCTGTTTTTT

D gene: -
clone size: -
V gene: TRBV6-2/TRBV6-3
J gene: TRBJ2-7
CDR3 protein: CASSYSRPLNEQYF
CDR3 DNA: TGTGCCAGCAGTTACTCTCGCCCCCTGAACGAGCAGTACTTC

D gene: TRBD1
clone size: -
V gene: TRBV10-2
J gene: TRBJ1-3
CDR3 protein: CASTLRPGTGGNTIYF
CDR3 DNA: TGTGCCAGCACCCTACGTCCCGGGACAGGGGGGAACACCATATATTTT

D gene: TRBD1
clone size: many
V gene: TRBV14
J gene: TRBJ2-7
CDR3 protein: CASSLGTGSSYEQYF
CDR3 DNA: TGTGCCAGCAGCCTCGGGACAGGGAGCTCCTACGAGCAGTACTTC

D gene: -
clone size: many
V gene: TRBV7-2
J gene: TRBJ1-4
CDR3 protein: CASSLEGGGKLFF
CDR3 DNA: TGTGCCAGCAGCTTAGAGGGGGGAGGGAAACTGTTTTTT

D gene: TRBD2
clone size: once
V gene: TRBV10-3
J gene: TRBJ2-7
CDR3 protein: CTSSLGLAGAYEQYF
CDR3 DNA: TGTACCAGCAGTCTTGGACTAGCGGGTGCCTACGAGCAGTACTTC

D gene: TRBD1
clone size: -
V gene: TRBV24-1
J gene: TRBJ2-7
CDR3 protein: CATSDGGTGNEQYF
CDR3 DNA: TGTGCCACCAGTGATGGCGGGACAGGGAACGAGCAGTACTTC

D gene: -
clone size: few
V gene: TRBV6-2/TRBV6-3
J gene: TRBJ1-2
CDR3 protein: CASRTTGYGYTF
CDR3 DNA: TGTGCCAGCAGGACAACTGGCTATGGCTACACCTTC

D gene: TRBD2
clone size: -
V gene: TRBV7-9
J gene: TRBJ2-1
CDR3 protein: CASNAGGGPNEQFF
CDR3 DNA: TGTGCCAGCAACGCGGGAGGGGGGCCTAATGAGCAGTTCTTC

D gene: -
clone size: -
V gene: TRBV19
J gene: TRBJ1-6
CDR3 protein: CASSYAINSPLHF
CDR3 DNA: TGTGCCAGTAGCTACGCCATTAATTCACCCCTCCACTTT

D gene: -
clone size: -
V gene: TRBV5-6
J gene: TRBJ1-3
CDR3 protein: CASSLDQASSGNTIYF
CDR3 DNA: TGTGCCAGCAGCTTGGATCAGGCGAGCTCTGGAAACACCATATATTTT

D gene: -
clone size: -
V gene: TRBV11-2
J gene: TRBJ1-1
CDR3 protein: CASIQYPRGTEALF
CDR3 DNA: TGTGCCAGCATCCAATATCCGAGAGGCACTGAAGCTCTCTTT

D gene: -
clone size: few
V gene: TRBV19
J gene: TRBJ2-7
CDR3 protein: CASSISDPNEQYF
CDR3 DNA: TGTGCCAGTAGTATCTCAGACCCCAATGAGCAGTACTTC

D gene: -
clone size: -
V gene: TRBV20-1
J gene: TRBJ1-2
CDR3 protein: CSARGEAENGYTF
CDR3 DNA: TGCAGTGCTAGAGGCGAGGCTGAGAATGGCTACACCTTC

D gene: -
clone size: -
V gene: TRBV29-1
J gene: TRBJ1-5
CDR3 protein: CSFRTAQETQHF
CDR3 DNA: TGCAGCTTCCGGACGGCCCAAGAGACCCAGCATTTT

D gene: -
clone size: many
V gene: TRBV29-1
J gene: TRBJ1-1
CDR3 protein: CSVEWDGSVEAFF
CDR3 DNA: TGCAGCGTTGAATGGGACGGCTCGGTTGAAGCTTTCTTT

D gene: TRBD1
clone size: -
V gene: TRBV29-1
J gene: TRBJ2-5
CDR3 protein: CSVEGTGGETQYF
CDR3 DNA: TGCAGCGTGGAGGGGACAGGGGGGGAGACCCAGTACTTC

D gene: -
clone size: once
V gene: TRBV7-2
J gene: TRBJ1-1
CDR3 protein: CAGSWSSANTEAFF
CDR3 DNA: TGTGCCGGCAGCTGGAGCAGCGCTAACACTGAAGCCTTCTTT

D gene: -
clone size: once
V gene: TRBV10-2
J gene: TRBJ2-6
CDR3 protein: CASRGADSGANVLTF
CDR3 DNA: TGCGCCAGCAGGGGCGCCGACTCTGGGGCCAACGTCCTGACTTTC

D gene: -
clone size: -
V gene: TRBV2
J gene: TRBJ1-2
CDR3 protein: CARGGGLRGDGYTF
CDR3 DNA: TGTGCTAGAGGGGGAGGACTTAGGGGGGATGGCTACACCTTC

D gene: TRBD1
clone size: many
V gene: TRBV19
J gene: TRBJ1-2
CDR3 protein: CASSTTGGGLDYGYTF
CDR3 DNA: TGTGCCAGTAGTACTACAGGGGGCGGATTGGACTATGGCTACACCTTC

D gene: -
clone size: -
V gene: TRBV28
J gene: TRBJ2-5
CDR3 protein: CASSLYALQETQYF
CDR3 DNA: TGTGCCAGCAGTTTATATGCTCTCCAAGAGACCCAGTACTTC

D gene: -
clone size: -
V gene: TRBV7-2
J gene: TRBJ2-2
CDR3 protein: CASSIKGNTGELFF
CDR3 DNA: TGTGCCAGCAGCATAAAGGGGAACACCGGGGAGCTGTTTTTT

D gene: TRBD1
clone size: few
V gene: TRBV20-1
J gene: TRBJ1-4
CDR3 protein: CSARDLQGANEKLFF
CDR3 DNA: TGCAGTGCTAGAGATCTCCAGGGGGCTAATGAAAAACTGTTTTTT

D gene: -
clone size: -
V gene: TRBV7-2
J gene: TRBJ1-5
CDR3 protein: CASSPGTSGGAASNQPQHF
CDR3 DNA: TGTGCCAGCAGCCCCGGGACTAGCGGGGGGGCCGCTAGCAATCAGCCCCAGCATTTT